The 14 T cell receptor beta chains in this list originate from one sample, sequenced in a study of tissue T cells after allogeneic stem cell transplantation. Noted time point: mouse harvest day 7 after allogeneic transplant. The graft held 10^6 splenic CD5+ T cells and 10^7 T-cell-depleted bone marrow cells. The data were produced by immunoSEQ multiplex PCR, yet TCRdb's version contains in-frame clones alone and is incomplete. The sample includes thousands of clones, roughly 45% seen only once; the top ten take about 10%. Specimen: lymph node tissue. All receptors derive from a female BALB/c mouse given C57BL/6 T cells with graft-versus-host disease after an allogeneic hematopoietic cell transplant.

With regard to this clone: Gene names and germline refer to mouse. The read halts 1 residue ahead of the CDR3 end, with the missing end drawn from the germline J gene. The genes are TRBV16 and TRBJ2-7; D uncertain. Germline-derived CDR1 and CDR2 are SGHSA and FRNQAP. V was clipped by 2 bases and J by 0 bases, with 8 bases between them. CDR3 length: 14 amino acids. The sequenced part of the CDR3 DNA is TGTGCAAGCAGCTTACGGCTCAGCTCCTATGAACAGTAC. It yields the protein CASSLRLSSYEQY. Given in full, the CDR3 is CASSLRLSSYEQYF.

Turning to this clone: Genes and germline come from the mouse. The read halts 1 residue ahead of the CDR3 end, with the missing end drawn from the germline J gene. V is TRBV16 and J is TRBJ2-3, with D perhaps TRBD1 or TRBD2 (5 bases each). This CDR3 region has 15 residues. Germline V gene data show CDR1 as SGHSA and CDR2 as FRNQAP. V dropped 0 bases and J dropped 1 base, with 8 bases sitting between them. CDR3 sequence reads: CASSLDGGGAETLYF. The sequenced CDR3 bases are TGTGCAAGCAGCTTAGACGGGGGTGGTGCAGAAACGCTGTAT.

As to this clone: Mouse names are used for the genes. The read stops 1 residue short of the end of the CDR3; the missing end is completed from the germline J gene. The chain couples TRBV5 to TRBJ1-5; 7 bases map to TRBD1. The trim removed 0 bases at V and 4 bases at J, leaving 3 bases unmatched. The length of the CDR3 is 15 residues. Per the germline V gene, CDR1 is LGHNA and CDR2 is YNLKQL (reference sequence). The sequenced CDR3 bases are TGTGCCAGCAGCCAAGACGACAGGGAGAACCAGGCTCCGCTT. This codes for CASSQDDRENQAPL. The whole CDR3 is CASSQDDRENQAPLF.

On this clone: Each gene name is a mouse one. The DNA ends 1 residue before the CDR3 does, and the rest of the CDR3 is filled in from the germline J gene. The chain employs TRBV29 and TRBJ2-4, with 12 bases matching TRBD2. V trimming: 2 bases; J trimming: 1 base; junction bases outside the gene matches: 4. The germline V gene has CDR1 MSHET and CDR2 SYDVDS. The CDR3 has 17 residues. CDR3 DNA (partial): TGTGCTAGCAGTTTAATGGGACTGGGGGGCGGTCAAAACACCTTGTAC. Translated, it gives CASSLMGLGGGQNTLY. In full, the CDR3 reads CASSLMGLGGGQNTLYF.

In the case of this clone: These gene names are mouse names. The CDR3 end lies 1 residue beyond the end of the read and is filled in from the germline J gene. The chain joins TRBV13-1 to TRBJ2-1, with 9 nucleotides matching TRBD2. Germline CDR1 is NSHNY and CDR2 is SYGAGN. V gave up 4 bases and J gave up 6 bases; unmatched junction bases: 8. CDR3 length: 15 residues. CDR3 protein: CASSTSPTGGAEQFF. CDR3 DNA (partial): TGTGCCAGCAGTACATCCCCGACTGGGGGTGCTGAGCAGTTC.

A word on this clone: Genes and germline come from the mouse. The read falls 1 residue short of the CDR3 end, and the missing part is taken from the germline J gene. The chain joins TRBV3 to TRBJ2-4; 13 bases are a match to TRBD2. The germline CDR1 and CDR2 sequences are SNHLY and FYNGKV (reference sequence). Trimming cost V 4 bases and J 0 bases; bases outside gene matches: 4. This CDR3 comprises 17 residues. The CDR3 sequence: CASSSRDWGGSQNTLYF. The CDR3 DNA, read in part, is TGTGCCAGCAGCTCCCGGGACTGGGGGGGGAGTCAAAACACCTTGTAC.

As for this clone: Gene names denote mouse genes. The read gets to within 1 residue of the CDR3 end, and the germline J gene fills in the rest. The genes are TRBV15 and TRBJ2-2, with a tentative D call TRBD1 (6 bases). The CDR3 covers 13 residues. Trimming cost V 4 bases and J 5 bases, with 8 bases left between them. Germline V gene sequence: CDR1 SGHND, CDR2 FRSKSL. The CDR3 protein is CASSYRDTGQLYF. Partial CDR3 DNA: TGTGCCAGCAGTTACAGGGATACCGGGCAGCTCTAC.

This clone has only a few counts. Germline and genes here are mouse. The read falls 1 residue short of the CDR3 end, and the missing part is taken from the germline J gene. This sequence joins TRBV12-1 and TRBJ2-7; 9 bases line up with TRBD2. In germline, CDR1 is SGHSN, CDR2 HYEKVE. The V and J ends lost 0 bases and 4 bases, in that order; junction bases with no gene match: 6. This CDR3 region has 15 residues. CDR3 DNA, as far as it was read: TGTGCCAGCTCTCTCTCGGACTGGGGCGGTTATGAACAGTAC. Translated, it gives CASSLSDWGGYEQY. The complete CDR3 sequence is CASSLSDWGGYEQYF.

Concerning this clone itself: Genes here carry mouse names. The CDR3 end is not reached by the read, which stops 1 residue before it; the germline J gene fills it in. The chain is built from TRBV26 and TRBJ2-2, with 7 bases lining up with TRBD2. J lost 0 bases, V lost 3 bases, and 1 base had no gene match. Germline V gene sequence: CDR1 KGHPV, CDR2 FQNQEV (reference sequence). The CDR3 loop spans 15 amino acids. The CDR3 region is CASSLLGANTGQLYF. CDR3 DNA, as far as it was read: TGTGCCAGCAGTCTTCTGGGGGCAAACACCGGGCAGCTCTAC.

This clone was picked up a small number of times. Mouse names are used for the genes. Read data end 1 residue before the CDR3 end; the end is taken from the germline J gene. This sequence joins TRBV3 and TRBJ2-7, with TRBD2 identical over 12 bases. Germline V gene data show CDR1 as SNHLY and CDR2 as FYNGKV (reference sequence). This CDR3 is 15 amino acids long. The trim removed 2 bases at V and 4 bases at J, leaving 3 bases unmatched. CDR3 DNA, as far as it was read: TGTGCCAGCAGCTTATCAGGGACTGGGGGGTATGAACAGTAC. Translated, it gives CASSLSGTGGYEQY. The complete CDR3 protein is CASSLSGTGGYEQYF.

This clone was counted a single time. Gene names denote mouse genes. The CDR3 end lies 1 residue beyond the end of the read and is filled in from the germline J gene. The chain has TRBV17 and TRBJ2-5, with 8 bases aligning to TRBD2. Germline lookup yields CDR1 MNHDT and CDR2 YYDKIL. The CDR3 is made up of 14 amino acids. Losses at the gene ends were 8 bases for V and 2 bases for J; bases not matched to a gene: 6. Here the CDR3 reads CASRWGVGQDTQYF. CDR3 DNA, as far as it was read: TGTGCTAGCCGCTGGGGGGTGGGCCAAGACACCCAGTAC.

In the case of this clone: Gene names and germline match the mouse. With the read ending 1 residue before the CDR3 end, the germline J gene is used to fill in that end. This chain uses TRBV23 with TRBJ2-7; the DNA was not used to check the table's D call, TRBD2. This CDR3 region has 14 residues. CDR1 KGHTA and CDR2 FQNQQP come from the germline V gene. Partial CDR3 DNA: TGCTCCAGCAGTCAAGGGCTGGGGGTCTATGAACAGTAC. It translates to CSSSQGLGVYEQY. The full CDR3 protein is CSSSQGLGVYEQYF.

As concerns this clone: The gene names given are mouse names. From the germline J gene comes the end of the CDR3, since the read stops 1 residue before it. The chain links TRBV13-1 to TRBJ1-4; D remains unclear. Trimming stripped 5 bases from V and 5 bases from J, with 1 base between. This CDR3 has 10 amino acids. Germline V CDR1 and CDR2: NSHNY, SYGAGN. The CDR3 spells CASRNERLFF. The DNA read from the CDR3 is TGTGCCAGCAGGAACGAAAGATTATTT.

Of note for this clone: Gene and germline names: mouse. The read gets to within 1 residue of the CDR3 end, and the germline J gene fills in the rest. The rearrangement links TRBV13-3 to TRBJ2-7, with D perhaps matching TRBD1 (5 bases). CDR3 length: 13 residues. Germline V gives CDR1 NNHDY, CDR2 SYVADS. V was pared by 3 bases and J by 0 bases, with 7 bases between. CDR3 loop: CASSGQSSYEQYF. The sequenced CDR3 bases are TGTGCCAGCAGTGGACAGAGCTCCTATGAACAGTAC.